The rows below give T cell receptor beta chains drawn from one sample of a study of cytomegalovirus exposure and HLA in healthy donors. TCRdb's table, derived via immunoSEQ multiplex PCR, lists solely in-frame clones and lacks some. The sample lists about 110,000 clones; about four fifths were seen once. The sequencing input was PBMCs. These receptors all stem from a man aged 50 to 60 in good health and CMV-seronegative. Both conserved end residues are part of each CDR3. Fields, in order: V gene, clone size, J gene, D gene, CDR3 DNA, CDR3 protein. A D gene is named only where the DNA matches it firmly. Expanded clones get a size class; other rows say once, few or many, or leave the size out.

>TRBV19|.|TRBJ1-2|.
TGTGCCAGTAGTACAGGGGTGATCTATGGCTACACCTTC
CASSTGVIYGYTF
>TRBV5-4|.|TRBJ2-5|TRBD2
TGTGCCAGCAGCTTTGCGGGGGAAGAGACCCAGTACTTC
CASSFAGEETQYF
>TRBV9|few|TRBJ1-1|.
TGTGCCAGCAGCGGGTCGGTGAGTACTGAAGCTTTCTTT
CASSGSVSTEAFF
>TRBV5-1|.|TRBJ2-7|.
TGCGCCAGCAGCTTGAATGCGGGTCGGTACGAGCAGTACTTC
CASSLNAGRYEQYF
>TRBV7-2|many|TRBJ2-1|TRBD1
TGTGCCAGCAGCTTAGGTTTCAGGGGGCGGTACAATGAGCAGTTCTTC
CASSLGFRGRYNEQFF
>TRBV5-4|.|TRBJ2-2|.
TGTGCCAGCAGGTCATGGGGGGGGCTTAAAACCGGGGAGCTGTTTTTT
CASRSWGGLKTGELFF
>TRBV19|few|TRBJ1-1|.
TGTGCCAGTAGTATTGGCCCTGGCGGTGAAGCTTTCTTT
CASSIGPGGEAFF
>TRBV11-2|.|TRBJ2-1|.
TGTGCCAGCAGCTTCCTAGGACGGAGGCCCAATGAGCAGTTCTTC
CASSFLGRRPNEQFF
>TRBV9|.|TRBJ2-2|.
TGTGCCAGCAGCCCCCGTCTAGCCCTGAACGCCGGGGAGCTGTTTTTT
CASSPRLALNAGELFF
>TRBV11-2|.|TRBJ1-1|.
TGTGCCAGCAGCCGGGAGGGCACTGAAGCTTTCTTT
CASSREGTEAFF
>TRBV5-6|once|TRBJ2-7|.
TGTGCCAGCAGCTTGGGCGGTTTCGAGCAGTACTTC
CASSLGGFEQYF
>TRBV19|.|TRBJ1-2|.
TGTGCCAGTAGTGGCCGGACACTCCCCTATGGCTACACCTTC
CASSGRTLPYGYTF
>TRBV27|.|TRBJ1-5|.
TGTGCCAGCAGTTTGCAGGGATGGGGCAATCAGCCCCAGCATTTT
CASSLQGWGNQPQHF
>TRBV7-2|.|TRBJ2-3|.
TGTGCCAGCAGCTTATATCGGGATACGCAGTATTTT
CASSLYRDTQYF
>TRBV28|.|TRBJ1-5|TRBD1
TGTGCCAGCAGACAAGCCAACAGGGGGCCCCAGCATTTT
CASRQANRGPQHF
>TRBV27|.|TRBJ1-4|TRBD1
TGTGCCAGCAGGGGGACAGGGAATGAAAAACTGTTTTTT
CASRGTGNEKLFF
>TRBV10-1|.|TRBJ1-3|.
TGCGCCAGCTTTTCCCTCTGGGAGGTTATCTCTGGAAACACCATATATTTT
CASFSLWEVISGNTIYF
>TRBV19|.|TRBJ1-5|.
TGTGCCAGTAGTAAATGGGGCGCTACCGATCAGCCCCAGCATTTT
CASSKWGATDQPQHF
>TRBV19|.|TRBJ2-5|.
TGTGCCAGTAGTATAGAAAGCGGTCGGGAGACCCAGTACTTC
CASSIESGRETQYF
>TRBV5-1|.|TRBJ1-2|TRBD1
TGCGCCAGCAGCTCCGGGACAGGGGAGGGTGGCTACACCTTC
CASSSGTGEGGYTF
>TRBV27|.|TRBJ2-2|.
TGTGCCAGCAGTGAACTTTTGAACACCGGGGAGCTGTTTTTT
CASSELLNTGELFF
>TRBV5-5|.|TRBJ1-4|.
TGTGCCAGCAGCTTGGTGGCAGAAAAACTGTTTTTT
CASSLVAEKLFF
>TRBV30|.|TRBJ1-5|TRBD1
TGTGCCTGGGCCGGGACAGGATATCAGCCCCAGCATTTT
CAWAGTGYQPQHF
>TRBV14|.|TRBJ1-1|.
TGTGCCAGCAGCCAAGAGGGGCACACTGAAGCTTTCTTT
CASSQEGHTEAFF
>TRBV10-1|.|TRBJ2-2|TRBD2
TGCGCCAGCAGTGTTGGTAGCGGGACCGGGGAGCTGTTTTTT
CASSVGSGTGELFF
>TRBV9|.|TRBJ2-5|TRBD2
TGTGCCAGCAGCGTTAGCGGGGGGGCCATAGAGACCCAGTACTTC
CASSVSGGAIETQYF
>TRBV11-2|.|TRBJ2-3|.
TGTGCCAGCAGCTGGCAGGGGACAGATACGCAGTATTTT
CASSWQGTDTQYF
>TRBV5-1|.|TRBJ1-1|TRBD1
TGCGCCACCTCGACAGGGACGAACACTGAAGCTTTCTTT
CATSTGTNTEAFF
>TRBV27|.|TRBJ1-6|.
TGTGCCAGCAGTTTAAAGGCCGGGGTTGGTTCACCCCTCCACTTT
CASSLKAGVGSPLHF
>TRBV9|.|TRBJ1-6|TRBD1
TGTGCCAGCAGCGCAACCACCGGGACAGGGTTAGGTGGGTCACCCCTCCACTTT
CASSATTGTGLGGSPLHF
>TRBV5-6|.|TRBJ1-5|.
TGTGCCAGCAGCTTCGGCGTAGGGGGTCAGCCCCAGCATTTT
CASSFGVGGQPQHF
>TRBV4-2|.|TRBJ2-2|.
TGTGCCAGCAGCCAAGTTCTCCGGGACTTGGACACCGGGGAGCTGTTTTTT
CASSQVLRDLDTGELFF
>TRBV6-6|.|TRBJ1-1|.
TGTGCCAGCAGTTACGAAGCAGGGATGGGGAACACTGAAGCTTTCTTT
CASSYEAGMGNTEAFF
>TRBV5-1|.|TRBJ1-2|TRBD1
TGCGCCAGCAGCTTGGCGCCCGGGACAGGGCTCATGGATGGCTACACCTTC
CASSLAPGTGLMDGYTF
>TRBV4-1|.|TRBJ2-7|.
TGCGCCAGCAGCCTACTATATCGGGACACCCACGAGCAGTACTTC
CASSLLYRDTHEQYF
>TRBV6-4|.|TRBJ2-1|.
TGTGCCAGCAGTGAAAAAGCGGGTGGGATTGAGACGTCTGAGCAGTTCTTC
CASSEKAGGIETSEQFF
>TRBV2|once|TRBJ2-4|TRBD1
TGTGCCAGCAGGGGGGACAGGGGTTTAACGAACATTCAGTACTTC
CASRGDRGLTNIQYF